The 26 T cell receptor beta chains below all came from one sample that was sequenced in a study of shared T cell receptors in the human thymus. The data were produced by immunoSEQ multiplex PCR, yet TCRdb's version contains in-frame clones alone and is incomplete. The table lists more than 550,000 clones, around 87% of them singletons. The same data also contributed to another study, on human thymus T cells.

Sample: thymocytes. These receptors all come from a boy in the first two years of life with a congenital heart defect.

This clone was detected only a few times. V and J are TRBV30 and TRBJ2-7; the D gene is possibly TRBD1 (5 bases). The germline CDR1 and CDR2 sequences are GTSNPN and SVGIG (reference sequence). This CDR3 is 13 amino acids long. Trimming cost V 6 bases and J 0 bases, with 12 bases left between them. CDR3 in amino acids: CACTTGSSYEQYF. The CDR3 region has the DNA TGTGCCTGCACAACAGGTAGCTCCTACGAGCAGTACTTC.

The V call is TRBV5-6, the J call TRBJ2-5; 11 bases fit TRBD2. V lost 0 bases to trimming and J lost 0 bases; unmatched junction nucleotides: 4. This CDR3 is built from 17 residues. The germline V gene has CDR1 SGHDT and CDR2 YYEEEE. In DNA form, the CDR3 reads TGTGCCAGCAGCTTGGCGGCTAGCGGGGGGCACCAAGAGACCCAGTACTTC. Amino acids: CASSLAASGGHQETQYF.

In DNA, the CDR3 is TGTGCCAGCAGTGACAGGCTCAACTTCACAGGGCAGTACTTC. Protein: CASSDRLNFTGQYF. This rearrangement joins TRBV2 to TRBJ2-7; D perhaps matches TRBD1 (5 bases). With 3 bases removed from V and 9 bases from J, the gap between germline ends came to 18 bases. This CDR3 region has 14 residues. Germline V gene data show CDR1 as SNHLY and CDR2 as FYNNEI.

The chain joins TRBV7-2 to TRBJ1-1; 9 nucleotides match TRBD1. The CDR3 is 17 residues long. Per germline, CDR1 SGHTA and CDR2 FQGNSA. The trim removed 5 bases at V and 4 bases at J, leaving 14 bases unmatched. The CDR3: CASSPPDRGMNSTEAFF. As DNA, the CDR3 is TGTGCCAGCAGCCCTCCCGACAGGGGGATGAATTCCACTGAAGCTTTCTTT.

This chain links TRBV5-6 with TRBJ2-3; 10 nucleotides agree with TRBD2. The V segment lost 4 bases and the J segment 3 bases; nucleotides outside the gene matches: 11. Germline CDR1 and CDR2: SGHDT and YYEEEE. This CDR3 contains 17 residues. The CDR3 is CASSLGAGGPGTDTQYF. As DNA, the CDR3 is TGTGCCAGCAGCCTCGGAGCGGGAGGGCCGGGTACAGATACGCAGTATTTT.

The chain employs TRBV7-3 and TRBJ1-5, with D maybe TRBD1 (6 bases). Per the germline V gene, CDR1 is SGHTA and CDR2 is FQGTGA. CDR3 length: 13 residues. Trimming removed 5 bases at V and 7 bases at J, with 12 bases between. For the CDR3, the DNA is TGTGCCAGCAGCCCCGGACAGAACCAGCCCCAGCATTTT. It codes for CASSPGQNQPQHF.

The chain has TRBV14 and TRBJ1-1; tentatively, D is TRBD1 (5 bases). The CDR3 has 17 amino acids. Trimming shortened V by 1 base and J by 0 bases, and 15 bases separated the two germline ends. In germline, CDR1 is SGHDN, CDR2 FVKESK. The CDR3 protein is CASSQGRSGTVNTEAFF. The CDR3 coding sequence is TGTGCCAGCAGCCAAGGTCGGAGCGGGACGGTGAACACTGAAGCTTTCTTT.

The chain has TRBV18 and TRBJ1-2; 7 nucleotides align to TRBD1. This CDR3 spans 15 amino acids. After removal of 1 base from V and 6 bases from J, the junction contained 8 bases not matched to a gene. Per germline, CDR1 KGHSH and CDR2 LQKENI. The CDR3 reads CASSPRGDSLNGYTF. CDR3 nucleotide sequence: TGTGCCAGCTCACCACGGGGGGACAGTCTAAATGGCTACACCTTC.

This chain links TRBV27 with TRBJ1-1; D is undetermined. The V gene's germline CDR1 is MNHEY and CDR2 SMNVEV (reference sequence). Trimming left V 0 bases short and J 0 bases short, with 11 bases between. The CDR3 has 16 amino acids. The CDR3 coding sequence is TGTGCCAGCAGTTTATCGGAGAAGAAATTGAACACTGAAGCTTTCTTT. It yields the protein CASSLSEKKLNTEAFF.

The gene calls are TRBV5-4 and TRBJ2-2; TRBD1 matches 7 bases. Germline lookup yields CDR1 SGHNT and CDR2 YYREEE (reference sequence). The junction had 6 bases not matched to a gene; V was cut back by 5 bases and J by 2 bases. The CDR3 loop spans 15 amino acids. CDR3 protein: CASSTGTANTGELFF. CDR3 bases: TGTGCCAGCAGTACCGGGACAGCAAACACCGGGGAGCTGTTTTTT.

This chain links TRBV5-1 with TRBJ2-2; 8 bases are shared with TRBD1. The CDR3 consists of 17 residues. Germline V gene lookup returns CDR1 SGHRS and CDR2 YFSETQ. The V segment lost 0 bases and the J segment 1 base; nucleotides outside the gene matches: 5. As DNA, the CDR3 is TGCGCCAGCAGCTTGGTCGGGACAGGCCTGAACACCGGGGAGCTGTTTTTT. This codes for CASSLVGTGLNTGELFF.

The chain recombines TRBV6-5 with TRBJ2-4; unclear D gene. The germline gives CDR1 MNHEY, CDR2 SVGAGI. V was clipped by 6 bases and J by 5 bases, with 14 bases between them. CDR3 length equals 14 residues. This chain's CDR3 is CASSPQDMQNIQYF. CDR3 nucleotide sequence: TGTGCCAGCAGCCCTCAGGATATGCAAAACATTCAGTACTTC.

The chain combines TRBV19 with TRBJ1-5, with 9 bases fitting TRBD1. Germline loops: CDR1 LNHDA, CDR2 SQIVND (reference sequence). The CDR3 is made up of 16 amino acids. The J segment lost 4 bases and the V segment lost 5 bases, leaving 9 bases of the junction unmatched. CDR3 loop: CASSPLLDRGNQPQHF. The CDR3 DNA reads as TGTGCCAGTAGTCCCCTCCTGGACAGGGGAAATCAGCCCCAGCATTTT.

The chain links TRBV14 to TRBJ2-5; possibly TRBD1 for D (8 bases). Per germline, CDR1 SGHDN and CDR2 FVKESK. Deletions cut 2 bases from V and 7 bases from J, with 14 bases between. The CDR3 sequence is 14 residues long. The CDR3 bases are TGTGCCAGCAGCCAAAGGACAGGGAGGGGGACCCAGTACTTC. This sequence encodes CASSQRTGRGTQYF.

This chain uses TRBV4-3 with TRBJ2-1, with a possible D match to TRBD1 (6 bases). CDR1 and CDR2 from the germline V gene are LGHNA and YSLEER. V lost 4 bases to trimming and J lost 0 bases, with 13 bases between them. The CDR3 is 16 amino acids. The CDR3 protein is CASSPIQGSSYNEQFF. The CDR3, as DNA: TGCGCCAGCAGCCCCATACAGGGATCCTCCTACAATGAGCAGTTCTTC.

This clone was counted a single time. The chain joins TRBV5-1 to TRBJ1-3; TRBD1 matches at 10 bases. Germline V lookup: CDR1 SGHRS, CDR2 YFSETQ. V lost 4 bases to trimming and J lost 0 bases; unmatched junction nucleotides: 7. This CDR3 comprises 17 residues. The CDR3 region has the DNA TGCGCCAGCAGCCCAGACCGGGACAGGGGCTCTGGAAACACCATATATTTT. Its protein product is CASSPDRDRGSGNTIYF.

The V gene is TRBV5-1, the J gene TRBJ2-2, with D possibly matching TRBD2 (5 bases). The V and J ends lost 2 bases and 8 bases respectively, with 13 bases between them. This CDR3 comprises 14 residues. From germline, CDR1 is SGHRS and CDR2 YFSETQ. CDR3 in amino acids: CASSLETGSGELFF. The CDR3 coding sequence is TGCGCCAGCAGCTTAGAGACGGGATCGGGGGAGCTGTTTTTT.

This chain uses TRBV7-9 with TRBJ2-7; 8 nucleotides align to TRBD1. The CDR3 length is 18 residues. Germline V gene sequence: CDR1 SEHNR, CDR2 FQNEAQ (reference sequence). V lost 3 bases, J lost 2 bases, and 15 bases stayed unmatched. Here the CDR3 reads CASSLSRGGWDRPYEQYF. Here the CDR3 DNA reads TGTGCCAGCAGCTTGAGTCGCGGCGGATGGGACAGGCCCTACGAGCAGTACTTC.

As DNA, the CDR3 is TGTGCCAGCAGTTTAAGGTGGAAGGACAGGGGTAATCAGCCCCAGCATTTT. This translates into CASSLRWKDRGNQPQHF. The chain uses TRBV27 and TRBJ1-5; 9 bases map to TRBD1. There are 17 residues in the CDR3. Trimming removed 2 bases from V and 4 bases from J; junction bases left unmatched: 9. Germline values: CDR1 MNHEY, CDR2 SMNVEV (reference sequence).

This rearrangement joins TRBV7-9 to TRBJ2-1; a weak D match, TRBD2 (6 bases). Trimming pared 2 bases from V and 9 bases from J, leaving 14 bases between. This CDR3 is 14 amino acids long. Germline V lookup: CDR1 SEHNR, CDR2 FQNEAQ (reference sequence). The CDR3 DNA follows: TGTGCCAGCAGCTTACAGCGGGTAGCGGTTGAGCAGTTCTTC. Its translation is CASSLQRVAVEQFF.

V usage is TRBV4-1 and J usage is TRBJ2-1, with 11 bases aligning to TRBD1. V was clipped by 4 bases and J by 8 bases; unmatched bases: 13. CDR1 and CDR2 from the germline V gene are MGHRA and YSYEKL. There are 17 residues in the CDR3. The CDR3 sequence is CASSPRDRGGRGDEQFF. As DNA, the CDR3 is TGCGCCAGCAGCCCCCGGGACAGGGGGGGCAGGGGGGATGAGCAGTTCTTC.

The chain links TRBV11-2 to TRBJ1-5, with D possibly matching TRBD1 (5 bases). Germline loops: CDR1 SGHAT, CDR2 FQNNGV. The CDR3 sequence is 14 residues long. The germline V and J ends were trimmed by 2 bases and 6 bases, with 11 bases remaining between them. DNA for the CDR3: TGTGCCAGCAGCTTAAGGCAGGGTAGTCAGCCCCAGCATTTT. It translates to CASSLRQGSQPQHF.

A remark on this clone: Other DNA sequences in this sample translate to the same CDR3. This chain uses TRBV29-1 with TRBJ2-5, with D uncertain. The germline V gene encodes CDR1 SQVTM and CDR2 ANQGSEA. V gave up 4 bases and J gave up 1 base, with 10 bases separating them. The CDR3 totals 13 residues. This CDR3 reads CSVGAGSQETQYF. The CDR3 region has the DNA TGCAGCGTTGGGGCCGGCAGCCAAGAGACCCAGTACTTC.

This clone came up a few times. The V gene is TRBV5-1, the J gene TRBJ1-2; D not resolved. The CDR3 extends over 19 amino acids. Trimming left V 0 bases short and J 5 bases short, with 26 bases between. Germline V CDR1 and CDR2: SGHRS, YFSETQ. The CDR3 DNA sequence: TGCGCCAGCAGCTTGGGCTTTTTATCTACAGTCAGAGCTCGTTATGGCTACACCTTC. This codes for CASSLGFLSTVRARYGYTF.

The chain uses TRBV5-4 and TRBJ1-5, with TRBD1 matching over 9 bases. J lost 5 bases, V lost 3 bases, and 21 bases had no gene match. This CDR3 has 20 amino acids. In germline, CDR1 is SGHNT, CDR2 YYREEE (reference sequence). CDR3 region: CASSSYSGTGSPPPHQPQHF. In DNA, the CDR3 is TGTGCCAGCAGCTCCTACTCCGGGACAGGGAGTCCCCCACCTCATCAGCCCCAGCATTTT.

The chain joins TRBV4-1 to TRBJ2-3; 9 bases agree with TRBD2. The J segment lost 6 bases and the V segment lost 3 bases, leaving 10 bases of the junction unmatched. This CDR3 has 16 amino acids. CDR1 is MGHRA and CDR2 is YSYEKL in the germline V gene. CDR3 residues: CASSHSSGGNSDTQYF. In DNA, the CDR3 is TGCGCCAGCAGCCATAGTAGCGGGGGAAATTCGGATACGCAGTATTTT.